This entry is about one TCR beta chain. TCRdb keeps only in-frame clones here, not all; method: immunoSEQ multiplex PCR. The sample shows hundreds of thousands of clones, roughly 77% of them seen only once. The source of the sample is a study of shared clonotypes between healthy human individuals. The CDR3 runs 15 residues. Trimming removed 0 bases from V and 0 bases from J, with 4 bases in between. Germline V gene sequence: CDR1 SGHRS, CDR2 YFSETQ. All participating donors were Caucasian adults from Nashville, Tennessee. This chain connects TRBV5-1 to TRBJ2-6; the D is unclear. Sequenced sample: PBMCs. The clonotype originates from a woman in her thirties or forties in good health. Some clones in this sample may be carry-over from other donors' samples. Here the CDR3 reads CASSLGISGANVLTF. The CDR3 DNA reads as TGCGCCAGCAGCTTGGGGATCTCTGGGGCCAACGTCCTGACTTTC.